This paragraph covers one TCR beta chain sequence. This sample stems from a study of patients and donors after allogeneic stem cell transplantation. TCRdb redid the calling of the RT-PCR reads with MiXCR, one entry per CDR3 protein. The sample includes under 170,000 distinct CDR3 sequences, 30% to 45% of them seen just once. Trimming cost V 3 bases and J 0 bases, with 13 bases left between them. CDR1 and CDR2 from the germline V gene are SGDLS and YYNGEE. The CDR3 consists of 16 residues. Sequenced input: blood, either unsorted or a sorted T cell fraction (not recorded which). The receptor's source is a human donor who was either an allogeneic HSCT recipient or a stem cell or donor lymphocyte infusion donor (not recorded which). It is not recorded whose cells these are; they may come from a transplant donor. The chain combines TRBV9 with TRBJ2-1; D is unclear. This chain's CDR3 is CASSGLPESSYNEQFF. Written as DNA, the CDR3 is TGTGCCAGCAGCGGACTTCCCGAAAGCTCCTACAATGAGCAGTTCTTC. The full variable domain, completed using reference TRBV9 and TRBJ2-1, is DSGVTQTPKHLITATGQRVTLRCSPRSGDLSVYWYQQSLDQGLQFLIQYYNGEERAKGNILERFSAQQFPDLHSELNLSSLELGDSALYFCASSGLPESSYNEQFFGPGTRLTVL.